The entry that follows covers one T cell receptor beta chain sequence. Researchers ran the PCR with 60 Vbeta and 13 Jbeta primers. Produced via immunoSEQ multiplex PCR; TCRdb's table is partial and in-frame only. The sample has over 150,000 clones; 87% are singletons. Germline V gene data show CDR1 as SQVTM and CDR2 as ANQGSEA. The CDR3 is 14 residues long. V gave up 3 bases and J gave up 3 bases; unmatched junction bases: 6. This record belongs to a study of cytomegalovirus exposure and HLA in healthy donors. The chain links TRBV29-1 to TRBJ2-3, with 7 bases aligning to TRBD1. The origin of this receptor is a woman aged 30 to 39 in good health and CMV-seronegative. The material sequenced was PBMCs. CDR3 region: CSVDSPRGTDTQYF. The DNA for the CDR3 is TGCAGCGTTGATAGCCCCAGGGGGACAGATACGCAGTATTTT.